The clone carrying this T cell receptor (beta chain) was counted between two and nine times. V lost 2 bases and J 3 bases, leaving 10 bases between the germline ends. From germline, CDR1 is KGHSH and CDR2 LQKENI. CDR3 length: 15 residues. This record belongs to a study of identical twins. TCRdb re-analysed the 5' RACE reads in MiXCR, keeping a single row per CDR3 protein. Of some 240,000 distinct CDR3 sequences in the sample, approximately 8.3% are singletons; the top ten hold approximately 3%. The same sample was also used in a study of yellow fever vaccine responses in identical twins.

The receptor's source is a woman aged 18-29 years in good health. The gene calls are TRBV18 and TRBJ2-2, with D uncertain. Sequencing was performed on CD8+ T cells sorted from blood. CDR3 residues: CASSPGIVDTGELFF. CDR3 in DNA: TGTGCCAGCTCACCAGGCATTGTAGACACCGGGGAGCTGTTTTTT.